Each of the 12 T cell receptor beta chains below was sequenced from the same sample in a study of blood T cell repertoires in COVID-19. Generated by immunoSEQ multiplex PCR, the TCRdb table keeps only in-frame clones and is missing some. The sample shows about 410,000 clones, about nine tenths of them seen only once. Sample: peripheral blood. The receptors derive from a woman between 40 and 50 years old with COVID-19, enrolled during active disease.

The chain links TRBV7-6 to TRBJ2-1; 15 bases line up with TRBD2. Germline CDR1 reads SGHVS; CDR2 reads FNYEAQ. Trimming cost V 5 bases and J 7 bases; bases outside gene matches: 6. The CDR3 contains 16 residues. CDR3 in amino acids: CASSGRGLAGGNEQFF. The CDR3 DNA sequence: TGTGCCAGCAGCGGGAGAGGACTAGCGGGAGGGAATGAGCAGTTCTTC.

This clone showed up many times. Within the sample, other DNA sequences also encode this same CDR3. The chain couples TRBV4-3 to TRBJ2-5, with D possibly being TRBD2 (5 bases). The length of the CDR3 is 16 residues. The germline V gene has CDR1 LGHNA and CDR2 YSLEER. Trimming took 0 bases from V and 2 from J, leaving 13 bases between them. CDR3 sequence: CASSQDPPGNQETQYF. The CDR3 DNA is TGCGCCAGCAGCCAAGATCCCCCGGGGAATCAAGAGACCCAGTACTTC.

The chain joins TRBV28 to TRBJ1-4, with TRBD1 matching 7 bases. This CDR3 is built from 13 residues. Germline lookup yields CDR1 MDHEN and CDR2 SYDVKM. J gave up 5 bases and V 7 bases, and 4 bases lay outside the gene matches. The CDR3 nucleotides are TGTGCCAGCATTCAGGGGGGAAATGAAAAACTGTTTTTT. Its protein product is CASIQGGNEKLFF.

The chain carries TRBV12-2 and TRBJ1-5. TRBV12-2 is a pseudogene. The CDR3 consists of 16 residues. CDR3 coding DNA: TGTGCAAGTCGCTTAGCAGCCGGGTTGCGCAATCAGCCCCAGCATTTT. It encodes CASRLAAGLRNQPQHF.

The gene calls are TRBV18 and TRBJ1-1; TRBD1 agrees at 7 bases. CDR3 size: 15 residues. Germline V gene data show CDR1 as KGHSH and CDR2 as LQKENI. With V trimmed by 0 bases and J by 1 base, 2 bases remained unmatched. CDR3 sequence: CASSPPTGQNTEAFF. CDR3 sequence (DNA): TGTGCCAGCTCACCACCGACAGGGCAGAACACTGAAGCTTTCTTT.

The V gene is TRBV24-1, the J gene TRBJ2-3, with D perhaps matching TRBD1 (6 bases). The CDR3 is 15 residues long. The V and J ends lost 3 bases and 4 bases respectively, with 13 bases between them. From germline, CDR1 is KGHDR and CDR2 SFDVKD. The CDR3 here is CATSDPTGSSDTQYF. The CDR3 DNA sequence: TGTGCCACCAGTGATCCGACAGGCTCATCAGATACGCAGTATTTT.

The genes are TRBV24-1 and TRBJ2-7; 9 bases are shared with TRBD1. J lost 4 bases, V lost 8 bases, and 8 bases had no gene match. The germline V gene has CDR1 KGHDR and CDR2 SFDVKD. The CDR3 loop spans 14 amino acids. CDR3 in DNA: TGTGCCACCACGTGGGACAGGGCCTTGTACGAGCAGTACTTC. It yields the protein CATTWDRALYEQYF.

The chain couples TRBV29-1 to TRBJ1-2; 11 positions agree with TRBD1. Germline values: CDR1 SQVTM, CDR2 ANQGSEA. J was trimmed by 7 bases and V by 7 bases; bases with no gene match: 8. The CDR3 covers 13 residues. Here the CDR3 reads CSAGQGARGGYTF. In DNA, the CDR3 is TGCAGCGCTGGACAGGGGGCTAGAGGTGGCTACACCTTC. The complete variable domain, with remaining parts taken from reference TRBV29-1 and TRBJ1-2, reads SAVISQKPSRDICQRGTSLTIQCQVDSQVTMMFWYRQQPGQSLTLIATANQGSEATYESGFVIDKFPISRPNLTFSTLTVSNMSPEDSSIYLCSAGQGARGGYTFGSGTRLTVV.

This chain joins TRBV1 and TRBJ2-1; the table names TRBD2, a call not compared with the DNA. TRBV1 is a recognized pseudogene. The CDR3 loop spans 12 amino acids. This CDR3 reads CTSSPPSGEQFF. Here the CDR3 DNA reads TGCACCAGCAGCCCCCCGAGCGGTGAGCAGTTCTTC.

The chain uses TRBV2 and TRBJ2-5, with 10 bases aligning to TRBD2. This CDR3 comprises 16 residues. Germline CDR1 SNHLY, CDR2 FYNNEI. V shed 7 bases and J 4 bases; nucleotides not matched to a gene: 12. The CDR3 loop is CASILLAGRSGETQYF. CDR3 in DNA: TGTGCCAGCATTTTACTAGCGGGGCGGTCGGGAGAGACCCAGTACTTC.

This chain connects TRBV13 to TRBJ2-3; D remains ambiguous. From germline, CDR1 is PRHDT and CDR2 FYEKMQ (reference sequence). The CDR3 sequence is 14 residues long. The V end lost 1 base, the J end lost 4 bases, and 9 bases lay between the germline ends. In nucleotides, the CDR3 is TGTGCCAGCAGCTTAGCTTTTCCCGCAGATACGCAGTATTTT. The encoded protein is CASSLAFPADTQYF.

In regard to this clone: At the DNA level, this CDR3 is encoded by other sequences in the same sample as well. The gene calls are TRBV9 and TRBJ2-7, with 10 bases fitting TRBD1. The CDR3 has 15 residues. Germline CDR1 and CDR2: SGDLS and YYNGEE. Losses at the gene ends were 2 bases for V and 1 base for J; bases not matched to a gene: 3. In DNA, the CDR3 is TGTGCCAGCAGCGTTGGGACAGGGGTGTCCTACGAGCAGTACTTC. Protein sequence: CASSVGTGVSYEQYF. Full variable domain (rest looked up from reference TRBV9 and TRBJ2-7): DSGVTQTPKHLITATGQRVTLRCSPRSGDLSVYWYQQSLDQGLQFLIQYYNGEERAKGNILERFSAQQFPDLHSELNLSSLELGDSALYFCASSVGTGVSYEQYFGPGTRLTVT.